This TCR beta chain comes out of a study of T cells in women clearing cervical HPV infection. Worth noting for this clone: Its specificity is not known. Read data end 3 residues before the CDR3 end; the end is taken from the germline J gene.

This CDR3 is 15 amino acids long. The V gene end was trimmed by 3 bases and the J gene end by 2 bases; junction bases not matched to a gene: 4. The germline V gene encodes CDR1 MDHEN and CDR2 SYDVKM. General study results and limits: CIN3+ cases had significantly higher TCR richness than controls; evenness did not differ.

TCR beta CDR3 amplified by multiplex PCR from about 1,100 ng genomic DNA. This table comes from immunoSEQ multiplex PCR, and its TCRdb copy is limited to in-frame clones, with some not included. The sample table sets out some 41,000 clones. Sequenced sample: blood buffy coat. This clonotype was sampled from a woman between 18 and 70 years old with a cervical HPV16 infection that either progressed to CIN3+ or cleared (not recorded which). The J gene is TRBJ1-3, the V gene TRBV28, with 7 bases fitting TRBD1. Partial CDR3 DNA: TGTGCCAGCAGTTTCCAGGGGGGCGCTGGAAACACC. Translation: CASSFQGGAGNT. The full CDR3 reads CASSFQGGAGNTIYF. Variable domain in full (rest from reference TRBV28 and TRBJ1-3): DVKVTQSSRYLVKRTGEKVFLECVQDMDHENMFWYRQDPGLGLRLIYFSYDVKMKEKGDIPEGYSVSREKKERFSLILESASTNQTSMYLCASSFQGGAGNTIYFGEGSWLTVV.